This is a list of T cell receptor beta chains from one sample in a study of T cell repertoires in cytomegalovirus infection. Each CDR3 protein is one row after TCRdb ran MiXCR on the reads. The data contain 180,000 or so distinct CDR3 sequences, roughly 15% of them singletons. Sequencing was carried out using CD8+ T cells from PBMCs. The receptor set was obtained from a human donor in good health (CMV status not recorded). Some clones in this sample may be carry-over from other donors' samples. Each CDR3 is given with its conserved first and last residue. A D gene is named only where the DNA matches it firmly. Clone size is shown for a subset of rows, as once, few, many or a class of expanded clone.

D gene	V gene	J gene	clone size	CDR3 protein	CDR3 DNA
NA	TRBV5-6	TRBJ2-1	NA	CASSWDLSEAHNEQFF	TGTGCCAGCAGCTGGGACCTCTCTGAAGCACACAATGAGCAGTTCTTC
NA	TRBV7-9	TRBJ1-1	NA	CASSPRAANTEAFF	TGTGCCAGCAGCCCCCGGGCCGCGAACACTGAAGCTTTCTTT
NA	TRBV12-3/TRBV12-4	TRBJ2-5	few	CASSHREETQYF	TGTGCCAGCAGTCACAGGGAGGAGACCCAGTACTTC
NA	TRBV28	TRBJ1-1	NA	CASSLAGGEAFF	TGTGCCAGCAGTTTGGCGGGGGGGGAAGCTTTCTTT
TRBD1	TRBV7-9	TRBJ2-7	NA	CASSPDRGPHEQYF	TGTGCCAGCAGCCCAGACAGGGGGCCACACGAGCAGTACTTC
NA	TRBV28	TRBJ1-1	many	CASSFGYTEAFF	TGTGCCAGCAGTTTCGGGTACACTGAAGCTTTCTTT
TRBD1	TRBV28	TRBJ1-6	few	CASSLLQGALDSPLHF	TGTGCCAGCAGTTTATTACAGGGGGCGCTAGATTCACCCCTCCACTTT
NA	TRBV12-3/TRBV12-4	TRBJ2-2	few	CASTPGERETGELFF	TGTGCCAGCACCCCCGGTGAGAGGGAAACCGGGGAGCTGTTTTTT
NA	TRBV12-3/TRBV12-4	TRBJ1-1	NA	CASSISVSGTEAFF	TGTGCCAGCAGTATCTCGGTATCTGGCACTGAAGCTTTCTTT
TRBD1	TRBV7-2	TRBJ2-1	many	CASPRTGDIGEQFF	TGTGCCAGCCCGAGGACAGGGGACATCGGTGAGCAGTTCTTC
TRBD1	TRBV12-3/TRBV12-4	TRBJ1-5	few	CASSFTGGDQPQHF	TGTGCCAGCAGTTTCACAGGGGGGGATCAGCCCCAGCATTTT
NA	TRBV9	TRBJ1-2	few	CASRSGQLNYGYTF	TGTGCCAGCAGATCCGGACAGCTCAACTATGGCTACACCTTC
TRBD1	TRBV7-8	TRBJ2-5	NA	CASSTDRGDPRQETQYF	TGTGCCAGCAGCACGGACAGGGGAGATCCCCGTCAAGAGACCCAGTACTTC
TRBD2	TRBV14	TRBJ2-7	NA	CASSQGGGLYEQNF	TGTGCCAGCAGCCAAGGCGGGGGGCTCTACGAGCAGAACTTC
NA	TRBV6-5	TRBJ2-1	NA	CASSSQSPRQEYEQFF	TGTGCCAGCAGTAGCCAAAGTCCTCGACAGGAATATGAGCAGTTCTTC
TRBD1	TRBV28	TRBJ1-5	few	CASTLTGALDQPQHF	TGTGCCAGCACCCTGACAGGGGCTCTTGATCAGCCCCAGCATTTT
TRBD2	TRBV7-8	TRBJ2-3	few	CASSLSGGADTQYF	TGTGCCAGCAGCTTATCGGGGGGGGCAGATACGCAGTATTTT
NA	TRBV28	TRBJ2-2	few	CASSFSGNTGELFF	TGTGCCAGCAGTTTTTCGGGTAACACCGGGGAGCTGTTTTTT
TRBD2	TRBV10-3	TRBJ2-7	NA	CAISDSGETYEQYF	TGTGCCATCAGCGATAGCGGGGAAACCTACGAGCAGTACTTC
TRBD1	TRBV29-1	TRBJ2-6	NA	CSVFSRDRDVFGANVLTF	TGCAGCGTCTTTTCTCGGGACAGGGATGTTTTTGGGGCCAACGTCCTGACTTTC
NA	TRBV12-5	TRBJ2-2	NA	CASGEGTGELFF	TGTGCTAGTGGCGAGGGAACCGGGGAGCTGTTTTTT
NA	TRBV28	TRBJ1-5	NA	CASSGGGTSNQPQHF	TGTGCCAGCAGTGGGGGAGGCACAAGCAATCAGCCCCAGCATTTT
NA	TRBV12-3/TRBV12-4	TRBJ2-6	few	CAIPRVSGANVLTF	TGTGCCATCCCCAGGGTCTCTGGGGCCAACGTCCTGACTTTC
NA	TRBV7-9	TRBJ1-1	few	CASSLEQTPNRGEAFF	TGTGCCAGCAGCTTGGAGCAGACCCCTAACCGGGGTGAAGCTTTCTTT
TRBD1	TRBV7-9	TRBJ1-5	few	CASSIGQGQPQHF	TGTGCCAGCAGCATCGGACAGGGCCAGCCCCAGCATTTT
NA	TRBV7-9	TRBJ1-5	few	CASSVDGVRQPQHF	TGTGCCAGCAGCGTGGACGGGGTTAGGCAGCCCCAGCATTTT
NA	TRBV7-2	TRBJ2-1	NA	CASSLGRVVQNEQFF	TGTGCCAGCAGCTTAGGAAGAGTTGTTCAAAATGAGCAGTTCTTC
NA	TRBV12-3/TRBV12-4	TRBJ1-5	few	CASNRGNQPQHF	TGTGCCAGCAACAGGGGCAATCAGCCCCAGCATTTT
TRBD2	TRBV2	TRBJ2-7	few	CATPSGRGGSYEQYF	TGTGCCACACCCTCAGGTCGGGGGGGATCCTACGAGCAGTACTTC
NA	TRBV6-5	TRBJ1-1	NA	CASSYRGRSKNTEAFF	TGTGCCAGCAGTTACAGGGGAAGGAGCAAGAACACTGAAGCTTTCTTT
NA	TRBV2	TRBJ2-3	NA	CASSDIGDTQYF	TGTGCCAGCAGTGATATTGGAGATACGCAGTATTTT
NA	TRBV29-1	TRBJ2-5	few	CSVPRDGTQYF	TGCAGCGTCCCTCGGGACGGGACCCAGTACTTC
NA	TRBV7-9	TRBJ1-5	few	CASSLDPTVWLPNQPQHF	TGTGCCAGCAGCTTAGACCCGACAGTTTGGCTACCCAATCAGCCCCAGCATTTT
NA	TRBV15	TRBJ2-1	NA	CATSSNRARDEQFF	TGTGCCACCAGCTCAAACAGGGCTAGGGATGAGCAGTTCTTC
NA	TRBV6-6	TRBJ1-6	NA	CASSYLIGSSDSPLHF	TGTGCCAGCAGTTACCTTATTGGTTCTTCGGATTCACCCCTCCACTTT
NA	TRBV7-2	TRBJ2-2	few	CASSLVHPRALNTGELFF	TGTGCCAGCAGCTTAGTGCATCCCAGGGCTCTAAACACCGGGGAGCTGTTTTTT
NA	TRBV7-2	TRBJ1-5	NA	CASSSLPTAVGFNQPQHF	TGTGCCAGCAGCTCTCTTCCGACGGCGGTGGGATTCAATCAGCCCCAGCATTTT
NA	TRBV14	TRBJ2-5	NA	CASSTARDPRRGTQYF	TGTGCCAGCAGCACGGCACGGGACCCCAGGAGGGGGACCCAGTACTTC
NA	TRBV27	TRBJ1-2	NA	CASSGRDGYTF	TGTGCCAGCAGTGGCAGGGATGGCTACACCTTC
TRBD2	TRBV28	TRBJ2-4	NA	CASSSTGLAGAQYF	TGTGCCAGCAGTTCGACCGGACTAGCGGGGGCCCAGTACTTC
NA	TRBV29-1	TRBJ2-5	few	CSVRGLEKSGETQYF	TGCAGCGTCCGGGGGTTGGAAAAGAGTGGTGAGACCCAGTACTTC
TRBD2	TRBV7-3	TRBJ2-3	NA	CASSLPLAGGSTDTQYF	TGTGCCAGCAGCTTACCACTAGCGGGGGGCTCCACAGATACGCAGTATTTT
TRBD1	TRBV5-5	TRBJ2-2	many	CASSRDRGTGELFF	TGTGCCAGCAGCCGGGACAGGGGCACCGGGGAGCTGTTTTTT
NA	TRBV6-2/TRBV6-3	TRBJ2-1	NA	CASIQEWTPAYEQFF	TGTGCCAGCATCCAAGAGTGGACCCCAGCCTATGAGCAGTTCTTC